This is a list of T cell receptor beta chains from one sample in a study of beta chain features in type 1 diabetes. Clones were read by immunoSEQ multiplex PCR, and TCRdb kept only the in-frame ones, dropping some. Among 850,000 to 900,000 clones listed, 15% to 20% were seen once. Sequenced sample: naive CD4+ T cells from blood. These receptors came from a woman aged 18-29 years in good health. Each CDR3 is given with its conserved first and last residue. D genes are given only for firm matches. A row's size may be missing; if present it is once, few, many or a size class.

abundance	j_gene	d_gene	v_gene	CDR3nt	CDR3aa
few	TRBJ1-5	NA	TRBV4-1	TGCGCCAGCAGCCAAGGCTGGGCGTCTAGCAATCAGCCCCAGCATTTT	CASSQGWASSNQPQHF
once	TRBJ1-2	NA	TRBV10-3	TGTGCCATCACCGGAGGGAGGACGTATGGCTACACCTTC	CAITGGRTYGYTF
NA	TRBJ2-5	NA	TRBV5-4	TGTGCCAGCAGCTGGGCCCGGGACATCCAAGAGACCCAGTACTTC	CASSWARDIQETQYF
NA	TRBJ2-1	TRBD2	TRBV27	TGTGCCAGCAGTTTCCCCGGGACTAGCCTGTTCTTC	CASSFPGTSLFF
few	TRBJ1-1	TRBD1	TRBV2	TGTGCCAGCAGAGCCGAGAGACAGGGCACTGAAGCTTTCTTT	CASRAERQGTEAFF
few	TRBJ2-1	NA	TRBV28	TGTGCCAGCAGCCGGGGAGGTTCCTACAATGAGCAGTTCTTC	CASSRGGSYNEQFF
few	TRBJ2-2	TRBD2	TRBV6-5	TGTGCCAGCAGTTACTACGGGAGGACCGGGGAGCTGTTTTTT	CASSYYGRTGELFF
few	TRBJ2-5	NA	TRBV5-1	TGCGCCAGCAGCTTGTATTTGGTGGAAGAGACCCAGTACTTC	CASSLYLVEETQYF
few	TRBJ1-2	TRBD1	TRBV4-2	TGTGCCAGCAGCCAAGCTCTCTCAGGGGGATCCTATGGCTACACCTTC	CASSQALSGGSYGYTF
NA	TRBJ1-2	NA	TRBV27	TGTGCCAGCAGCCCCGGCCGGGGCTCCTATGGCTACACCTTC	CASSPGRGSYGYTF
NA	TRBJ1-2	NA	TRBV9	TGTGCCAGCAGCGTGCAGGGGTCCACCTGGTGGGGCTACACCTTC	CASSVQGSTWWGYTF
few	TRBJ2-5	TRBD2	TRBV29-1	TGCAGCGTTGATTGGACTAGCGGGAGGGAATGGTGGGAGACCCAGTACTTC	CSVDWTSGREWWETQYF
NA	TRBJ1-5	NA	TRBV19	TGTGCCAGTAACGGGGGTAGCAATCAGCCCCAGCATTTT	CASNGGSNQPQHF
NA	TRBJ2-3	NA	TRBV10-3	TGTGCCATCAGTGATCAGGGCACAGATACGCAGTATTTT	CAISDQGTDTQYF
NA	TRBJ2-3	NA	TRBV2	TGTGCCAGCAGTGAAATGAGTACGCAGTATTTT	CASSEMSTQYF
NA	TRBJ2-7	NA	TRBV19	TGTGCCAGTAGTCCACGGTCCGAACTGGGGGACCCCTACGAGCAGTACTTC	CASSPRSELGDPYEQYF
few	TRBJ1-5	NA	TRBV4-2	TGTGCCAGCAGCCAAGGTCAGGGAGGGGGCAATCAGCCCCAGCATTTT	CASSQGQGGGNQPQHF
NA	TRBJ2-7	TRBD2	TRBV7-2	TGTGCCAGCAGCCTCCCTAGCGGGATAACCTACGAGCAGTACTTC	CASSLPSGITYEQYF
NA	TRBJ1-5	TRBD1	TRBV19	TGTGCCAGTACTGGACAGGGCAATCAGCCCCAGCATTTT	CASTGQGNQPQHF
NA	TRBJ2-3	TRBD2	TRBV18	TGTGCCAGCTCACAGGGACTAGCGGGAGTCGTCGATACGCAGTATTTT	CASSQGLAGVVDTQYF
few	TRBJ2-4	TRBD1	TRBV25-1	TGTGCCAGCAGTTCGGACAGGGGAAAACAGTACTTC	CASSSDRGKQYF
few	TRBJ2-5	TRBD2	TRBV9	TGTGCCAGCAGCGTAGGTGCGGGAGGCCAGCAAGAGACCCAGTACTTC	CASSVGAGGQQETQYF
few	TRBJ2-2	TRBD1	TRBV11-3	TGTGCCAGCAGCTTGCGGGGACAGGGTAACACCGGGGAGCTGTTTTTT	CASSLRGQGNTGELFF
few	TRBJ2-1	NA	TRBV5-1	TGCGCCAGCAGCTTCGGCAGTCAAAATGAGCAGTTCTTC	CASSFGSQNEQFF
few	TRBJ1-1	NA	TRBV6-4	TGTGCCAGCAGAACGACAGCGAACACTGAAGCTTTCTTT	CASRTTANTEAFF
few	TRBJ2-6	NA	TRBV6-5	TGTGCCAGCAGTTACTCTTCTGGGGCCAACGTCCTGACTTTC	CASSYSSGANVLTF
NA	TRBJ2-1	TRBD2	TRBV18	TGTGCCAGCTCACCGGGGCTAATAGCGGGTGAGCAGTTCTTC	CASSPGLIAGEQFF
NA	TRBJ2-2	NA	TRBV7-9	TGTGCCAGCAGCTTCCTGAGGGGACCCCGAGCGGTAACCGGGGAGCTGTTTTTT	CASSFLRGPRAVTGELFF
NA	TRBJ2-1	TRBD2	TRBV5-1	TGCGCCAGCAGCTTGGCGCCTAGCGGATCCTACAATGAGCAGTTCTTC	CASSLAPSGSYNEQFF
few	TRBJ2-4	TRBD1	TRBV5-4	TGTGCCAGCAGCTTGGGGGACAGAAGGAACATTCAGTACTTC	CASSLGDRRNIQYF
few	TRBJ2-3	NA	TRBV28	TGTGCCAGCAGTTTAGCCGATCCAGATACGCAGTATTTT	CASSLADPDTQYF
NA	TRBJ2-7	NA	TRBV2	TGTGCCAGCAGTGTGGCGGATTCCTACGAGCAGTACTTC	CASSVADSYEQYF
NA	TRBJ2-7	TRBD1	TRBV7-8	TGTGCCAGCAGCTCGCCCGGGACAGGGGGAGAGCAGTACTTC	CASSSPGTGGEQYF
NA	TRBJ2-5	NA	TRBV9	TGTGCCAGCAGCGTCGGGATTCTCCAAGAGACCCAGTACTTC	CASSVGILQETQYF
few	TRBJ2-5	NA	TRBV7-7	TGTGCTAGCAGCTGGTCCGAAACCCAAGAGACCCAGTACTTC	CASSWSETQETQYF
NA	TRBJ1-3	NA	TRBV2	TGTGCCAGCGCCGGGACAACTGGAAACACCATATATTTT	CASAGTTGNTIYF
NA	TRBJ1-5	TRBD1	TRBV27	TGTGCCAGCAGTCAGGACAGGGATCAGCCCCAGCATTTT	CASSQDRDQPQHF
NA	TRBJ2-7	NA	TRBV6-1	TGTGCCAGCAGTCAGCACAGGGTCGACGAGCAGTACTTC	CASSQHRVDEQYF
few	TRBJ2-7	TRBD2	TRBV7-9	TGTGCCAGCAGCTTATGGATGGGCGGGGGGCCCCCCTACGAGCAGTACTTC	CASSLWMGGGPPYEQYF
NA	TRBJ2-1	NA	TRBV11-2	TGTGCCAGCAGCCTCCAACCGAGGGGTGAGCAGTTCTTC	CASSLQPRGEQFF
NA	TRBJ2-1	TRBD2	TRBV7-7	TGTGCTAGCAGCTTAGCGGCAGCTAGCGGGAGGGCCTTGTTGGGGAATGAGCAGTTCTTC	CASSLAAASGRALLGNEQFF
NA	TRBJ1-2	TRBD1	TRBV6-4	TGTGCCAGCTCCCCGGACAGGGGCTATGGCTACACCTTC	CASSPDRGYGYTF
NA	TRBJ2-3	TRBD1	TRBV5-1	TGCGCCAGCAGCTTTTCCCATGGACCGACAGGGACGACAGATACGCAGTATTTT	CASSFSHGPTGTTDTQYF
few	TRBJ1-1	NA	TRBV6-5	TGTGCCAGCCGAACAGCACCCCTGAACACTGAAGCTTTCTTT	CASRTAPLNTEAFF
NA	TRBJ2-3	NA	TRBV18	TGTGCCAGCTCAGCTCGAGTGGTTGGCACAGATACGCAGTATTTT	CASSARVVGTDTQYF
NA	TRBJ2-3	NA	TRBV18	TGTGCCAGCTCACCACCGATAGCACGGGATTCGCAGTATTTT	CASSPPIARDSQYF
NA	TRBJ1-5	NA	TRBV7-2	TGTGCCAGCAGCACTGCAAGGCCCCCCGCCGCCCAGCATTTT	CASSTARPPAAQHF
NA	TRBJ1-1	TRBD1	TRBV19	TGTGCCAGTAGAGACAGGGGAGGTGCTGGTGAAGCTTTCTTT	CASRDRGGAGEAFF
once	TRBJ1-5	NA	TRBV6-6	TGTGCCAGCAGTGACAATCAGCCCCAGCATTTT	CASSDNQPQHF
NA	TRBJ2-3	TRBD2	TRBV4-2	TGTGCCAGCAGCCAAGATGGGACTAGCGGGGTCCGAGATACGCAGTATTTT	CASSQDGTSGVRDTQYF
NA	TRBJ2-7	NA	TRBV2	TGTGCCAGCAGTGAAGGTTCTCGGGGCTGGACAGTCTACGAGCAGTACTTC	CASSEGSRGWTVYEQYF
few	TRBJ2-7	TRBD1	TRBV23-1	TGCGCCAGCGCCCCTGGGACAGGGAGAAACGAGCAGTACTTC	CASAPGTGRNEQYF
few	TRBJ1-1	NA	TRBV18	TGTGCCAGCTCACCCCCCAGGTTGAGTACTGAAGCTTTCTTT	CASSPPRLSTEAFF
NA	TRBJ2-5	TRBD2	TRBV5-4	TGTGCCAGCAGCGCCGGGACTAGCGGGGGACACCAAGAGACCCAGTACTTC	CASSAGTSGGHQETQYF
few	TRBJ2-7	TRBD1	TRBV13	TGTGCCAGCAGCTTGATACAGGGGGCTTTCTACGAGCAGTACTTC	CASSLIQGAFYEQYF